The present TCR beta chain was sequenced within a study of OX40 agonist ivuxolimab in advanced cancers. Looking at the study overall: Six ivuxolimab dose levels, 0.01 to 10 mg/kg, were given intravenously every 2 weeks. Patients treated during dose escalation were battling hepatocellular carcinoma, melanoma, renal cell or head and neck cancer.

This clone appeared a single time. TCRdb keeps only in-frame clones here, not all; method: immunoSEQ multiplex PCR. Among thousands of clones listed, roughly 70% were seen once. Germline V CDR1 and CDR2: SGHRS, YFSETQ. This CDR3 region has 14 residues. V lost 1 base, J lost 2 bases, and 9 bases lay in between. This clonotype was sampled from an adult with an advanced solid tumor such as melanoma, head and neck, liver or kidney cancer. Material: CD4+ or CD8+ T cells sorted from blood, obtained in a trial of the OX40 agonist ivuxolimab. The rearrangement uses TRBV5-1 and TRBJ1-1; a weak D match, TRBD1 (6 bases). The CDR3 DNA sequence: TGCGCCAGCAGCTTGCGGGGGGCAAACACTGAAGCTTTCTTT. Amino acids: CASSLRGANTEAFF.